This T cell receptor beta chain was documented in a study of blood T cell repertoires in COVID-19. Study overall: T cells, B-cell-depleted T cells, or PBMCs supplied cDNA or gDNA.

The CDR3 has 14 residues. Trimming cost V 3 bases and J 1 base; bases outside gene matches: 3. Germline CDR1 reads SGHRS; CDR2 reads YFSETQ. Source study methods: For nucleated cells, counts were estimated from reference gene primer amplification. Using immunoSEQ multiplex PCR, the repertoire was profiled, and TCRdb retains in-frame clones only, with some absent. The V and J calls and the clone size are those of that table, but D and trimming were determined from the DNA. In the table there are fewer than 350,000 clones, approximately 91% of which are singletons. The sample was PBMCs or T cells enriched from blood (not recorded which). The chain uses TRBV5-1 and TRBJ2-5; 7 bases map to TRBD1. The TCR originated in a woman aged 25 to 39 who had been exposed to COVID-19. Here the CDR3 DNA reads TGCGCCAGCAGCTATACAGGGGCCCAAGAGACCCAGTACTTC. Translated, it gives CASSYTGAQETQYF.